Sequencing of this T cell receptor (beta chain) was carried out in a study of CD8+CD57+ T cells in acquired aplastic anemia. Study context: Across the sorted CD4+ and CD8+ cells, DNA amounts averaged 3.2 ug. Average CD4+ read depth in healthy donors was around 10 million reads.

To note about this clonotype: Its specificity is unknown.

Genomic DNA served as template for TCR beta VDJ and CDR3 profiling. MiXCR was run by TCRdb on the reads, yielding one entry per CDR3 protein. The sample lists around 180,000 distinct CDR3 sequences, around 60% occurring once. Overall study findings and caveats: Both patients and controls carried the same twenty-nine CD8+ CDR3 sequences. No significant patient-versus-control difference appeared in CD8+ Simpson's diversity.

This clonotype was obtained from a human donor in good health. Input material: sorted CD4+, CD8+, or CD8+CD57+ T cells (not recorded which) from PBMCs.

The DNA of the CDR3 is TGCGCCAGCAAAAGGGACAGGCCGAGGGAGCAGTACTTC. Residues: CASKRDRPREQYF. J is TRBJ2-7 and V is TRBV10-1; 8 positions match TRBD1. Germline V lookup: CDR1 WNHNN, CDR2 SYGVQD (reference sequence). V trimming: 7 bases; J trimming: 7 bases; junction bases outside the gene matches: 9. CDR3 size: 13 residues.